Listed below are T cell receptor beta chains from one sample, sequenced in a study of metastatic and nonmetastatic thyroid tumors. TCRdb reanalyzed the PCR reads with MiXCR. The repertoire includes roughly 16,000 clones, about 29% of them detected once, and roughly 12% sits in the top ten. Sample: tumor tissue. These receptors were collected from a male donor with papillary thyroid cancer or a benign thyroid nodule (not recorded which). Some clones in this sample may be carry-over from other donors' samples. CDR3s include the opening cysteine and the closing phenylalanine or tryptophan. A D gene is named only where the DNA matches it firmly. Clone size is given for some rows only: seen once, a few or many times, or a class if the clone is expanded.

cdr3_aa cdr3_nt clone_size d_call cdr3_length j_call v_call
CASKDLSGRVAYNEQFF TGTGCCAGCAAAGACCTTAGCGGGAGGGTGGCCTACAATGAGCAGTTCTTC many TRBD2 17 TRBJ2-1 TRBV27
CASPLDFGGTEAFF TGTGCCAGCCCCTTAGACTTTGGAGGCACTGAAGCTTTCTTT few NA 14 TRBJ1-1 TRBV6-1
CASSLDFRNTIYF TGCGCCAGCAGCTTGGACTTTAGAAACACCATATATTTT NA NA 13 TRBJ1-3 TRBV5-1
CASSTPGNTIYF TGTGCCAGTAGTACCCCCGGAAACACCATATATTTT many NA 12 TRBJ1-3 TRBV19
CASSPVSGTGNYGYTF TGTGCCAGCAGTCCTGTATCCGGGACAGGGAACTATGGCTACACCTTC many TRBD1 16 TRBJ1-2 TRBV6-5
CATSRDIGGGQPQHF TGTGCCACCAGCAGAGATATCGGGGGAGGTCAGCCCCAGCATTTT few NA 15 TRBJ1-5 TRBV15
CASSSLRGSYNEQFF TGTGCCAGCAGCTCCCTACGGGGCTCCTACAATGAGCAGTTCTTC NA NA 15 TRBJ2-1 TRBV11-2
CASSGRTSGKDTQYF TGTGCCAGCAGCGGAAGGACTAGCGGCAAAGATACGCAGTATTTT few TRBD2 15 TRBJ2-3 TRBV2
CATSDLAGVHEQYF TGTGCCACCAGTGATTTGGCCGGAGTCCACGAGCAGTACTTC NA NA 14 TRBJ2-7 TRBV24-1
CARSYSAGVQPQHF TGTGCCCGCAGTTACTCGGCAGGTGTACAGCCCCAGCATTTT few NA 14 TRBJ1-5 TRBV6-6
CASRRDPTDTQYF TGTGCCAGCAGACGGGACCCCACAGATACGCAGTATTTT many NA 13 TRBJ2-3 TRBV2
CSARGGDISRGYTF TGCAGTGCTAGAGGGGGGGACATCTCGCGGGGCTACACCTTC NA NA 14 TRBJ1-2 TRBV20-1
CASSPFRLMNTEAFF TGTGCCAGCAGTCCCTTTCGACTCATGAACACTGAAGCTTTCTTT NA NA 15 TRBJ1-1 TRBV28
CASRETVDYSNQPQHF TGTGCCAGCAGGGAGACAGTGGACTATAGCAATCAGCCCCAGCATTTT few NA 16 TRBJ1-5 TRBV6-1
CSATDRKFYGYTF TGCAGTGCTACGGACAGGAAGTTCTATGGCTACACCTTC medium-sized TRBD1 13 TRBJ1-2 TRBV20-1
CASRPRQLSPLHF TGTGCCAGCAGGCCTAGACAGTTATCACCCCTCCACTTT NA NA 13 TRBJ1-6 TRBV27
CASSLGLGRELSYEQYF TGTGCCAGCAGCTTAGGTTTGGGCAGGGAGTTATCCTACGAGCAGTACTTC many NA 17 TRBJ2-7 TRBV11-1
CASSSRQGEDSEQYF TGTGCCAGCAGCTCGCGACAGGGGGAGGATAGCGAGCAGTACTTC NA TRBD1 15 TRBJ2-7 TRBV11-3
CASSSLAGELFF TGTGCCAGCAGTTCCCTAGCCGGGGAGCTGTTTTTT many NA 12 TRBJ2-2 TRBV27
CASMVASRAYEQYF TGTGCCAGCATGGTGGCTAGCAGGGCCTACGAGCAGTACTTC few NA 14 TRBJ2-7 TRBV6-1
CASSEFGVGQPQHF TGTGCCAGCAGTGAATTCGGGGTTGGTCAGCCCCAGCATTTT NA NA 14 TRBJ1-5 TRBV6-1
CASSSVLNTEAFF TGTGCCAGCAGTTCGGTCCTCAACACTGAAGCTTTCTTT NA NA 13 TRBJ1-1 TRBV27
CASTPLTGTNQPQHF TGTGCCAGTACCCCACTAACAGGTACCAATCAGCCCCAGCATTTT many NA 15 TRBJ1-5 TRBV19
CASRQDRVYTGELFF TGTGCCAGCAGGCAGGACAGGGTCTACACCGGGGAGCTGTTTTTT NA TRBD1 15 TRBJ2-2 TRBV6-1
CASSLGGGYGYTF TGTGCCAGCAGCTTAGGAGGGGGCTATGGCTACACCTTC many NA 13 TRBJ1-2 TRBV7-9
CASSRDRIGGAVVQHF TGTGCCAGCTCGCGAGACAGGATTGGGGGGGCGGTGGTCCAGCATTTT many NA 16 TRBJ1-5 TRBV18
CASSQDQGSTNEKLFF TGTGCCAGCAGCCAAGACCAGGGCTCAACTAATGAAAAACTGTTTTTT many NA 16 TRBJ1-4 TRBV3-1
CASSSIQGLGDGYTF TGTGCCAGCAGCTCCATTCAGGGACTTGGGGATGGCTACACCTTC NA NA 15 TRBJ1-2 TRBV9
CASSWDRGNTGELFF TGTGCCAGCAGCTGGGACAGGGGTAACACCGGGGAGCTGTTTTTT NA TRBD1 15 TRBJ2-2 TRBV7-9
CASRNPGLAGEQYF TGTGCCAGCAGGAACCCGGGACTAGCAGGCGAGCAGTACTTC few TRBD2 14 TRBJ2-7 TRBV6-1
CATSDSTGQGAYNEQFF TGTGCCACCAGTGATTCGACCGGACAGGGAGCCTACAATGAGCAGTTCTTC NA TRBD1 17 TRBJ2-1 TRBV24-1
CASSLRGVNQQTQYF TGTGCCAGCAGCTTACGGGGTGTGAACCAACAGACCCAGTACTTC NA NA 15 TRBJ2-5 TRBV7-2
CASSLYFGSETEAFF TGTGCCAGCAGCTTGTACTTCGGCAGTGAAACTGAAGCTTTCTTT NA NA 15 TRBJ1-1 TRBV5-5
CSACDSGGSYNEQFF TGCAGTGCATGCGACAGTGGCGGATCCTACAATGAGCAGTTCTTC many NA 15 TRBJ2-1 TRBV20-1
CASSQVPLAGETQYF TGTGCCAGCAGCCAAGTCCCCCTAGCGGGAGAGACCCAGTACTTC NA TRBD2 15 TRBJ2-5 TRBV3-1
CASSQDYSNEQFF TGCGCCAGCAGCCAAGATTACTCCAATGAGCAGTTCTTC few NA 13 TRBJ2-1 TRBV4-1
CASRRTGGNEQYF TGCGCCAGCAGGCGGACAGGGGGCAACGAGCAGTACTTC once TRBD1 13 TRBJ2-7 TRBV5-1
CASSPRDRVITEAFF TGTGCCAGCAGCCCCCGTGACAGGGTGATTACTGAAGCTTTCTTT NA TRBD1 15 TRBJ1-1 TRBV9
CASSRDSTEAFF TGTGCCAGTAGTAGGGACAGCACTGAAGCTTTCTTT medium-sized TRBD1 12 TRBJ1-1 TRBV19
CASSQLGQRFEKLFF TGTGCCAGCAGCCAATTGGGACAGAGATTTGAAAAACTGTTTTTT many TRBD1 15 TRBJ1-4 TRBV28
CAWGLEETQYF TGTGCCTGGGGACTGGAAGAGACCCAGTACTTC many NA 11 TRBJ2-5 TRBV30
CASSPGLNTGELFF TGTGCCAGCTCACCTGGGCTTAACACCGGGGAGCTGTTTTTT NA NA 14 TRBJ2-2 TRBV18
CASSPTYEQYF TGTGCCAGCAGTCCCACCTACGAGCAGTACTTC few NA 11 TRBJ2-7 TRBV2
CASMGGQLNSPLHF TGTGCCAGCATGGGGGGACAGCTCAATTCACCCCTCCACTTT few TRBD1 14 TRBJ1-6 TRBV6-1
CASSGKGGQPSYEQYF TGTGCCAGCAGCGGGAAGGGAGGTCAACCCTCCTACGAGCAGTACTTC few NA 16 TRBJ2-7 TRBV3-1
CASSVASGGTGELFF TGTGCCAGCAGTGTGGCTAGCGGGGGCACCGGGGAGCTGTTTTTT many TRBD2 15 TRBJ2-2 TRBV6-4
CASKGYRGHTGELFF TGTGCCAGCAAAGGCTATCGGGGGCACACCGGGGAGCTGTTTTTT few NA 15 TRBJ2-2 TRBV6-2/TRBV6-3
CATSETGHPNYGYTF TGTGCCACCAGTGAAACAGGCCATCCTAACTATGGCTACACCTTC few NA 15 TRBJ1-2 TRBV24-1
CASRQDRRTTDTQYF TGTGCCAGCAGGCAGGACAGGAGAACCACAGATACGCAGTATTTT NA TRBD1 15 TRBJ2-3 TRBV2
CASSLNEGGADTQYF TGTGCCAGCAGCTTGAACGAAGGGGGCGCAGATACGCAGTATTTT NA TRBD1 15 TRBJ2-3 TRBV5-8
CASSLTGKSTDTQYF TGTGCCAGCAGTTTAACGGGAAAGTCGACAGATACGCAGTATTTT few NA 15 TRBJ2-3 TRBV28
CASSYDNLGTEAFF TGTGCCAGCAGTTACGACAACCTGGGGACTGAAGCTTTCTTT NA NA 14 TRBJ1-1 TRBV6-5
CASSGGTSGSDEQFF TGTGCCAGCAGTGGAGGGACTAGCGGGAGTGATGAGCAGTTCTTC NA TRBD2 15 TRBJ2-1 TRBV6-1